The TCR beta chain under discussion was sequenced for a study of spatial heterogeneity in lung cancer. Study as a whole: There were consistently more beta-chain sequences detected than alpha-chain sequences. Each distinct TCR and UMI combination averaged more than ten appearances in raw reads.

This clonotype was counted only a few times. TCR cDNA molecules each had a unique molecular identifier. A single record per CDR3 protein comes from TCRdb applying MiXCR to the 5' RACE reads. The top ten clones hold roughly 7% of a sample with roughly 80,000 distinct CDR3 sequences, around 7.3% of them seen once. Time point in this sample: sample taken at primary tumor resection. Sequencing of whole RNA from tumor, nontumor lung or frozen PBMC involved no sorting. Trimming took off 0 bases at V and 2 bases at J, with 12 bases between the two ends. CDR3 length: 15 residues. Germline V gene lookup returns CDR1 DFQATT and CDR2 SNEGSKA (reference sequence).

The receptor comes from a male donor with early-stage non-small cell lung cancer. The sample here was PBMCs, taken at surgery. The V call is TRBV20-1, the J call TRBJ2-3, with D perhaps matching TRBD1 (5 bases). CDR3: CSARDQGKATDTQYF. The CDR3 DNA reads as TGCAGTGCTAGAGATCAGGGAAAAGCCACAGATACGCAGTATTTT.